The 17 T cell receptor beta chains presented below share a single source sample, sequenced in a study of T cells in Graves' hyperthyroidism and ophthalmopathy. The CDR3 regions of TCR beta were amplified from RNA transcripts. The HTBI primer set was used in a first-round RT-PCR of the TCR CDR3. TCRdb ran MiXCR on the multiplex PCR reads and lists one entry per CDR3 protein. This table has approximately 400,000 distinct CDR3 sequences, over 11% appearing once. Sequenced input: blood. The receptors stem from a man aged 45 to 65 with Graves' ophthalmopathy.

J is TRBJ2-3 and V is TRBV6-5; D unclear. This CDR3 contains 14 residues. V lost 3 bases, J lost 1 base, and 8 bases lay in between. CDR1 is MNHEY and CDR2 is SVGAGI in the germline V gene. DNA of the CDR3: TGTGCCAGCAGTTATGGCTGGGGCACAGATACGCAGTATTTT. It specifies CASSYGWGTDTQYF.

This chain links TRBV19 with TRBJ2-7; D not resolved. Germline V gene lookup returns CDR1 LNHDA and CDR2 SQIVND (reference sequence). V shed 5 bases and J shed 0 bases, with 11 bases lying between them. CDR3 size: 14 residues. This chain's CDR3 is CASSLGLGSYEQYF. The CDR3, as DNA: TGTGCCAGTAGTTTGGGTCTGGGCTCCTACGAGCAGTACTTC.

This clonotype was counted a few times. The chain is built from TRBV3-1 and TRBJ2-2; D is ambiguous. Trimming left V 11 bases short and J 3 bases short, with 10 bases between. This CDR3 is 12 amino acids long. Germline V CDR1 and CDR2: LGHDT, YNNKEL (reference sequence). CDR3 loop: CASRPYTGELFF. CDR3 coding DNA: TGTGCCTCTCGCCCTTACACCGGGGAGCTGTTTTTT.

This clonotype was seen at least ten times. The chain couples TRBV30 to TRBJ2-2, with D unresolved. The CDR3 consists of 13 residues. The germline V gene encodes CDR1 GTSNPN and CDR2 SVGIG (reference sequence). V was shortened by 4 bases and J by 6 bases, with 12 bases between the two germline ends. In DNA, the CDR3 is TGTGCCTGGAAGGACCACCCGGCCGGGGAGCTGTTTTTT. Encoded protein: CAWKDHPAGELFF.

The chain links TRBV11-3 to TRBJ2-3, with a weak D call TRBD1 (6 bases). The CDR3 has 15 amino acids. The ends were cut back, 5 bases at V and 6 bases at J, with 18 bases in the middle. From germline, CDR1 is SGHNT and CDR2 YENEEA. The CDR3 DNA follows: TGTGCCAGCAGCCCCCGACAGGCAGGGATGGATACGCAGTATTTT. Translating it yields CASSPRQAGMDTQYF.

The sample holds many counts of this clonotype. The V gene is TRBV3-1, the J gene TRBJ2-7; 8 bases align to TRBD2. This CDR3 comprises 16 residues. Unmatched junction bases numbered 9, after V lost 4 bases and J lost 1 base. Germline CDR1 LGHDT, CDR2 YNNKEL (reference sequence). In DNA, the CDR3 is TGTGCCAGCAGCCTCTTCACTAGCGGAGGTTCCTACGAGCAGTACTTC. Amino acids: CASSLFTSGGSYEQYF.

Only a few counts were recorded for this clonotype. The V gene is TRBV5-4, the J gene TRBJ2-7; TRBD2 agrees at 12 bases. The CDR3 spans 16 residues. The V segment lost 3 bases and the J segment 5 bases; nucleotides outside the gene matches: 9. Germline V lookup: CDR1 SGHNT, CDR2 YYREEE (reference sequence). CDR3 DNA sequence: TGTGCCAGCAGCTCGAGACTAGCGGGAGAGCTCGACGAGCAGTACTTC. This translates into CASSSRLAGELDEQYF.

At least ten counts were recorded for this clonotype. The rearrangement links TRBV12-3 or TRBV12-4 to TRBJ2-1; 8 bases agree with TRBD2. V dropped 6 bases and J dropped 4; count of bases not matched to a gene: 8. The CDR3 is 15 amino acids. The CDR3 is CASRSERETYNEQFF. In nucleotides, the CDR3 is TGTGCCAGCAGGAGTGAGCGGGAGACGTACAATGAGCAGTTCTTC.

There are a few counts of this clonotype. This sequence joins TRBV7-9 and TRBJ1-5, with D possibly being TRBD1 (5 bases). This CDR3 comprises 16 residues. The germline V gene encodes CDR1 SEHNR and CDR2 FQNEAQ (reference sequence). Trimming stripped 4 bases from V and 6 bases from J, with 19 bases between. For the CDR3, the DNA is TGTGCCAGCAGCTCAGCCGGGACCCCGGGAGGTCAGCCCCAGCATTTT. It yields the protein CASSSAGTPGGQPQHF.

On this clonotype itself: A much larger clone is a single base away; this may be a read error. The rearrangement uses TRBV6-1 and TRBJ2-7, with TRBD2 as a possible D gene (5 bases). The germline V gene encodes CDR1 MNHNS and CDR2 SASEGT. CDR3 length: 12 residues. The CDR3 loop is CASGMDSYEQCF. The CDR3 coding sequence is TGTGCCAGCGGGATGGACTCCTACGAGCAGTGCTTC.

The CDR3: CASSLTDNFLTEAFF. CDR3 DNA sequence: TGCGCCAGCAGCCTAACCGACAACTTTCTCACTGAAGCTTTCTTT. The rearrangement uses TRBV5-1 and TRBJ1-1, with D uncertain. The CDR3 has 15 residues. V was pared by 4 bases and J by 4 bases, with 17 bases between. From germline, CDR1 is SGHRS and CDR2 YFSETQ.

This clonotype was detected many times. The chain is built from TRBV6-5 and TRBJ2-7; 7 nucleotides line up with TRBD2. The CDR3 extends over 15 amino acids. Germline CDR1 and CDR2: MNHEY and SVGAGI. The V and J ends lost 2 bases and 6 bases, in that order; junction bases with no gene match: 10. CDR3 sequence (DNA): TGTGCCAGCAGTTACCAGGCTAGCGGTTTAGGCGAGCAGTACTTC. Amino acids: CASSYQASGLGEQYF.

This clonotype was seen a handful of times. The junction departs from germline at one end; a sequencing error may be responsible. The DNA for the CDR3 is TGTGCCGGTAGTAAGGCGGGGACAGGGCCTTACAATGAGCAGTTCTTC. It specifies CAGSKAGTGPYNEQFF. The V call is TRBV19, the J call TRBJ2-1; 9 bases line up with TRBD1. Germline-derived CDR1 and CDR2 are LNHDA and SQIVND (reference sequence). CDR3 length: 16 amino acids.

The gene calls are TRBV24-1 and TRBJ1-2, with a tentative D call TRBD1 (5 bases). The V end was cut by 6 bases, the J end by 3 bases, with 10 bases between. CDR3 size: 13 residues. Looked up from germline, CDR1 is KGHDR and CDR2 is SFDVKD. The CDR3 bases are TGTGCCACCAGTCTAACAGGAGACTATGGCTACACCTTC. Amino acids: CATSLTGDYGYTF.

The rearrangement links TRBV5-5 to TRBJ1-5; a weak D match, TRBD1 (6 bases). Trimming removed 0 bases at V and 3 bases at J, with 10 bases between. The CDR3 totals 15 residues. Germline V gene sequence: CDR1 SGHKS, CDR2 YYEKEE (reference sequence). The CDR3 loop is CASSLGQAPNQPQHF. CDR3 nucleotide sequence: TGTGCCAGCAGCTTGGGACAGGCCCCCAATCAGCCCCAGCATTTT. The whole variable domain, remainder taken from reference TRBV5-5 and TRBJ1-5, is DAGVTQSPTHLIKTRGQQVTLRCSPISGHKSVSWYQQVLGQGPQFIFQYYEKEERGRGNFPDRFSARQFPNYSSELNVNALLLGDSALYLCASSLGQAPNQPQHFGDGTRLSIL.

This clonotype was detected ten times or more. CDR3 nucleotide sequence: TGTGCCAGCAGCGGCACCAGTGGCGAGCAGTACTTC. Its translation is CASSGTSGEQYF. This sequence joins TRBV9 and TRBJ2-7, with D uncertain. V lost 3 bases to trimming and J lost 6 bases, with 10 bases between them. The CDR3 consists of 12 residues. Germline assignment: CDR1 SGDLS and CDR2 YYNGEE.

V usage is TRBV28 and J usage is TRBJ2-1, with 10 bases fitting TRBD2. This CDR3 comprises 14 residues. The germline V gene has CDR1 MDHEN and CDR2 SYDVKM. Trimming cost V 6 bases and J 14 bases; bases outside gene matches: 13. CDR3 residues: CASSSEGLAVRKFF. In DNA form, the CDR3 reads TGTGCCAGCAGCTCTGAAGGACTAGCGGTGAGAAAGTTCTTC.